The clone carrying this TCR beta chain showed up just a few times. Its antigen is not identified. Trimming shortened V by 6 bases and J by 2 bases, and 11 bases separated the two germline ends. This CDR3 is 13 amino acids long. Germline V gene lookup returns CDR1 MGHDK and CDR2 SYGVNS. These data belong to a study of CD8+ T cells in alopecia areata. The overall study: Treatment comprised oral tofacitinib, 5 to 10 mg twice daily, in treated patients. Patients in the study were on tofacitinib for 6 to 18 months, then off it for 6 months.

General observations from the study: TCRs were shared less clearly across patients than in mice, possibly for HLA-related reasons.

Extraction and reverse transcription of RNA yielded cDNA as the sequencing template. Only in-frame clones appear in the TCRdb table, and some are missing; sequencing was by immunoSEQ multiplex PCR. This table holds 60,000 to 70,000 clones, around 49% found once. The clonotype was recovered from a human donor with alopecia areata. V and J are TRBV25-1 and TRBJ2-7; tentatively, D is TRBD2 (5 bases). This specimen consisted of CD8+ T cells sorted from blood, obtained at week 0. For the CDR3, the DNA is TGTGCCAGCAGGCGGGCAGCGACCTACGAGCAGTACTTC. This codes for CASRRAATYEQYF.